This entry concerns a single TCR beta chain. The record originates from a study of blood T cell repertoires in COVID-19. Authors' analysis steps: The assay estimated nucleated cells by amplifying reference gene primers. Produced via immunoSEQ multiplex PCR; TCRdb's table is partial and in-frame only. The DNA gave D and trimming, while V, J and clone size come from that table. The data contain some 54,000 clones, approximately 92% of them seen just once; the ten biggest clones take up approximately 2.5%. Germline trimming cut 8 bases from V and 10 bases from J; bases unmatched to any gene: 9. The CDR3 extends over 13 amino acids. Germline-derived CDR1 and CDR2 are MDHEN and SYDVKM.

The rearrangement joins TRBV28 to TRBJ1-4; 8 bases match TRBD1. The clonotype originates from a man between 60 and 75 years old with acute or convalescent COVID-19. The sequenced sample consisted of peripheral blood. CDR3 nucleotide sequence: TGTGCCAGCCTTACAGACAGGGGAGGAAAACTGTTTTTT. Translation gives CASLTDRGGKLFF.